These 30 T cell receptor beta chains were sequenced from one sample in a study of cytomegalovirus exposure and HLA in healthy donors (dated by TCRdb to about 2017). Receptor libraries were prepared by the immunoSEQ multiplex PCR assay. For the multiplex PCR, a mixture combining 60 forward primers for TCR Vbeta segments and 13 reverse primers for TCR Jbeta segments was used. TCRdb carries this immuneACCESS record with in-frame sequences only. Its versions omit some clonotypes, under half of them owing to an unresolved V gene in the studies checked, with the rest unexplained. Present in this sample are 120,000 or so clones, around three quarters of which were seen just once. The ten most abundant clones make up 2.5% to 3.5% of the sample. The sequencing input was PBMCs. These receptors all stem from a woman aged 40 to 50 in good health and CMV-seropositive.

The V call is TRBV10-3, the J call TRBJ1-3; the match to TRBD1 covers 7 bases. The junction had 4 bases not matched to a gene; V was cut back by 4 bases and J by 4 bases. Germline V gives CDR1 ENHRY, CDR2 SYGVKD. The CDR3 runs to 14 residues. CDR3 coding DNA: TGTGCCATCAGTGCTGGACAGGCGGGAAACACCATATATTTT. Its protein product is CAISAGQAGNTIYF.

The chain joins TRBV19 to TRBJ1-5; 8 nucleotides align to TRBD1. CDR1 is LNHDA and CDR2 is SQIVND in the germline V gene (reference sequence). The ends lost 7 bases at V and 7 bases at J; junction bases unmatched: 6. The CDR3 length is 13 residues. The CDR3 sequence: CASTQDRDQPQHF. CDR3 sequence (DNA): TGTGCCAGTACCCAGGACAGGGACCAGCCCCAGCATTTT.

The V and J genes are TRBV9 and TRBJ1-1; no firm D call. Germline values: CDR1 SGDLS, CDR2 YYNGEE. This CDR3 has 12 amino acids. V dropped 4 bases and J dropped 5 bases, with 9 bases sitting between them. The CDR3 region has the DNA TGTGCCAGCAGCACCCGGGGTACTGAAGCTTTCTTT. It codes for CASSTRGTEAFF.

The V call is TRBV4-1, the J call TRBJ1-2; no reliable D call. The length of the CDR3 is 18 residues. Germline CDR1 MGHRA, CDR2 YSYEKL. V lost 0 bases, J lost 0 bases, and 17 bases lay in between. The CDR3 DNA reads TGCGCCAGCAGCCAAGAGGGAAAGAGGGCTACAGCTAACTATGGCTACACCTTC. It is translated as CASSQEGKRATANYGYTF.

A single count supports this clone. This chain joins TRBV7-8 and TRBJ1-3; D perhaps matches TRBD1 (5 bases). The CDR3 has 15 residues. Germline CDR1 is SGHVS and CDR2 is FQNEAQ. Between the trimmed V and J ends, which lost 5 bases and 1 base, there was a span of 12 bases. The CDR3, as DNA: TGTGCCAGCAGCCCCCTTGGGGGGTCTGGAAACACCATATATTTT. Translating gives CASSPLGGSGNTIYF.

The genes are TRBV4-1 and TRBJ2-5; 9 positions match TRBD2. Germline CDR1 MGHRA, CDR2 YSYEKL. V lost 1 base to trimming and J lost 5 bases; unmatched junction nucleotides: 5. The CDR3 is made up of 15 amino acids. CDR3 region: CASSQVLRGGETQYF. As DNA, the CDR3 is TGCGCCAGCAGCCAAGTACTGCGGGGGGGTGAGACCCAGTACTTC.

This clone was seen a handful of times. V and J are TRBV7-6 and TRBJ1-1; 10 bases are shared with TRBD1. Looked up from germline, CDR1 is SGHVS and CDR2 is FNYEAQ. V was clipped by 4 bases and J by 1 base; unmatched bases: 6. This CDR3 region has 16 residues. The CDR3 sequence: CASSSGQGLSNTEAFF. CDR3 bases: TGTGCCAGCAGCTCGGGACAGGGGTTGTCGAACACTGAAGCTTTCTTT.

This chain links TRBV5-8 with TRBJ1-4; TRBD1 matches 7 bases. The germline CDR1 and CDR2 sequences are SGHTS and YDEGEE. V trimming: 3 bases; J trimming: 8 bases; junction bases outside the gene matches: 10. The CDR3 length is 15 residues. This CDR3 reads CASSYGTAGGEKLFF. Here the CDR3 DNA reads TGTGCCAGCAGCTACGGGACAGCGGGAGGGGAAAAACTGTTTTTT. The complete variable domain, with remaining parts taken from reference TRBV5-8 and TRBJ1-4, reads EAGVTQSPTHLIKTRGQQATLRCSPISGHTSVYWYQQALGLGLQFLLWYDEGEERNRGNFPPRFSGRQFPNYSSELNVNALELEDSALYLCASSYGTAGGEKLFFGSGTQLSVL.

The V call is TRBV11-2, the J call TRBJ2-7; the match to TRBD2 covers 7 bases. The CDR3 contains 13 residues. Looked up from germline, CDR1 is SGHAT and CDR2 is FQNNGV. Trimming removed 4 bases from V and 4 bases from J; junction bases left unmatched: 4. The CDR3 reads CASSSGEGYEQYF. The CDR3 nucleotides read TGTGCCAGCAGCTCGGGGGAGGGATACGAGCAGTACTTC. The full variable domain, with the rest looked up from reference TRBV11-2 and TRBJ2-7, is EAGVAQSPRYKIIEKRQSVAFWCNPISGHATLYWYQQILGQGPKLLIQFQNNGVVDDSQLPKDRFSAERLKGVDSTLKIQPAKLEDSAVYLCASSSGEGYEQYFGPGTRLTVT.

CDR3 sequence reads: CAHRFDTGELFF. The CDR3 DNA reads as TGTGCACACAGGTTCGACACCGGGGAGCTGTTTTTT. The chain has TRBV6-1 and TRBJ2-2; TRBD1 is a possible D gene (5 bases). The CDR3 consists of 12 residues. Germline-derived CDR1 and CDR2 are MNHNS and SASEGT.

This clone has just one count. The rearrangement uses TRBV14 and TRBJ1-2; maybe TRBD1 (6 bases). The CDR3 runs to 15 residues. The ends were cut back, 4 bases at V and 5 bases at J, with 17 bases in the middle. Germline V gene sequence: CDR1 SGHDN, CDR2 FVKESK. This chain's CDR3 is CASSPTGDKGYGYTF. DNA for the CDR3: TGTGCCAGCAGCCCCACTGGGGACAAGGGGTATGGCTACACCTTC.

The chain joins TRBV29-1 to TRBJ1-2; D remains unclear. V lost 4 bases and J 1 base, leaving 7 bases between the germline ends. CDR1 is SQVTM, CDR2 ANQGSEA, per germline. The CDR3 is 12 amino acids. CDR3 amino acids: CSVGAGNYGYTF. As DNA, the CDR3 is TGCAGCGTTGGGGCCGGTAACTATGGCTACACCTTC.

The rearrangement joins TRBV6-6 to TRBJ2-1, with TRBD2 matching 8 bases. Unmatched junction bases numbered 11, after V lost 6 bases and J lost 7 bases. This CDR3 comprises 15 residues. Germline assignment: CDR1 MNHNY and CDR2 SVGAGI (reference sequence). CDR3 DNA: TGTGCCAGCAGAAGCCTCCTCGGGAGGGGGAATGAGCAGTTCTTC. Translated: CASRSLLGRGNEQFF.

This clone was seen just once. The chain combines TRBV10-3 with TRBJ2-5, with D possibly matching TRBD2 (5 bases). V dropped 4 bases and J dropped 5 bases, with 11 bases sitting between them. The CDR3 has 13 residues. Germline V gene data show CDR1 as ENHRY and CDR2 as SYGVKD. CDR3 region: CAISGSGLETQYF. The CDR3 DNA follows: TGTGCCATCAGTGGCAGCGGCTTGGAGACCCAGTACTTC.

This chain joins TRBV6-1 and TRBJ2-7; 7 bases match TRBD1. With V trimmed by 8 bases and J by 2 bases, 9 bases remained unmatched. CDR3 length equals 14 residues. Germline V gene lookup returns CDR1 MNHNS and CDR2 SASEGT. The CDR3 sequence: CASLRTGSTYEQYF. The CDR3 region has the DNA TGTGCCAGCCTCAGGACAGGAAGCACCTACGAGCAGTACTTC.

This clone was detected once. The V and J genes are TRBV5-1 and TRBJ1-2, with no clear D. Germline CDR1 is SGHRS and CDR2 is YFSETQ. CDR3 length equals 13 residues. Trimming removed 3 bases at V and 7 bases at J, with 13 bases between. The CDR3 region is CASSYSSSPGYTF. As DNA, the CDR3 is TGCGCCAGCAGCTATTCTAGTAGCCCTGGCTACACCTTC. The variable domain in full, with the rest retrieved from reference TRBV5-1 and TRBJ1-2, is KAGVTQTPRYLIKTRGQQVTLSCSPISGHRSVSWYQQTPGQGLQFLFEYFSETQRNKGNFPGRFSGRQFSNSRSEMNVSTLELGDSALYLCASSYSSSPGYTFGSGTRLTVV.

The chain employs TRBV4-2 and TRBJ1-4; no reliable D call. CDR3 length: 19 residues. Germline V gives CDR1 LGHNA, CDR2 YNFKEQ. The ends were cut back, 4 bases at V and 4 bases at J, with 25 bases in the middle. Here the CDR3 reads CASSRNTLPVGDGNEKLFF. The CDR3 nucleotides read TGTGCCAGCAGCCGAAATACACTCCCGGTGGGCGATGGTAATGAAAAACTGTTTTTT.

The chain couples TRBV19 to TRBJ1-5, with TRBD1 matching 9 bases. This CDR3 is built from 15 residues. The germline gives CDR1 LNHDA, CDR2 SQIVND (reference sequence). The junction had 11 bases not matched to a gene; V was cut back by 5 bases and J by 9 bases. This chain's CDR3 is CASSRGQGGWGPQHF. CDR3 coding DNA: TGTGCCAGTAGTCGGGGACAGGGAGGTTGGGGGCCCCAGCATTTT.

The chain recombines TRBV18 with TRBJ2-5; D is unclear. The better agreement between TRBJ2-7 and the DNA end casts doubt on the J call. CDR3 length: 13 residues. CDR1 KGHSH and CDR2 LQKENI come from the germline V gene. CDR3: CASSPLWGYEQYF. The DNA of the CDR3 is TGTGCCAGCTCACCGTTGTGGGGCTACGAGCAGTACTTC.

This clone was detected only a few times. The CDR3 reads CASSQITPGLAGYNEQFF. The CDR3 bases are TGCGCCAGCAGTCAAATCACCCCGGGACTAGCGGGCTACAATGAGCAGTTCTTC. The J gene is TRBJ2-1, the V gene TRBV23-1; 12 bases are shared with TRBD2. TRBV23-1 is placed among ORFs of uncertain function. Unmatched junction bases numbered 8, after V lost 2 bases and J lost 3 bases. The CDR3 length is 18 residues.

This chain uses TRBV1 with TRBJ2-5; TRBD2 is taken as the D call from the table, unchecked against the DNA. TRBV1 corresponds to a pseudogene. There are 13 residues in the CDR3. The CDR3 DNA is TGCACCAGCAGCCAAAACACGGGGGAGGAGCAGTACTTC. As protein: CTSSQNTGEEQYF.

This chain joins TRBV19 and TRBJ2-7; maybe TRBD1 (5 bases). This CDR3 is 15 amino acids long. Deletions cut 3 bases from V and 1 base from J, with 13 bases between. Looked up from germline, CDR1 is LNHDA and CDR2 is SQIVND (reference sequence). CDR3 bases: TGTGCCAGTAGTATCCTAGACAGTACATCCTACGAGCAGTACTTC. Encoded protein: CASSILDSTSYEQYF.

The J gene is TRBJ1-1, the V gene TRBV7-2; D is unresolved. CDR1 and CDR2 (germline): SGHTA, FQGNSA. The V end lost 4 bases, the J end lost 7 bases, and 16 bases lay between the germline ends. The CDR3 runs to 14 residues. The CDR3 coding sequence is TGTGCCAGCAGCTCACCGAGGCAACCCTATGAAGCTTTCTTT. This gives the protein CASSSPRQPYEAFF.

This CDR3 is CASSQEPPAGNTGELFF. CDR3 in DNA: TGCGCCAGCAGCCAAGAGCCCCCAGCGGGGAACACCGGGGAGCTGTTTTTT. V usage is TRBV4-1 and J usage is TRBJ2-2, with a weak D call TRBD2 (6 bases). This CDR3 is built from 17 residues. CDR1 is MGHRA, CDR2 YSYEKL, per germline. V lost 0 bases and J lost 1, with 12 bases in between.

The CDR3 bases are TGTGCCAGCAGTGACGACAGGGGCGATCAGCCCCAGCATTTT. As protein: CASSDDRGDQPQHF. This chain joins TRBV2 and TRBJ1-5, with TRBD1 matching over 8 bases. Germline V gene sequence: CDR1 SNHLY, CDR2 FYNNEI. The V gene end was trimmed by 3 bases and the J gene end by 5 bases; junction bases not matched to a gene: 3. This CDR3 region has 14 residues.

The J gene is TRBJ2-3, the V gene TRBV6-1; D is unresolved. V lost 8 bases and J 4 bases, leaving 13 bases between the germline ends. Germline V gives CDR1 MNHNS, CDR2 SASEGT. This CDR3 contains 13 residues. The CDR3 region is CASPGFPPDTQYF. The CDR3 DNA reads TGTGCCAGCCCGGGTTTCCCTCCAGATACGCAGTATTTT.

With regard to this clone: Within the sample, other DNA sequences also encode this same CDR3. The chain joins TRBV2 to TRBJ1-4; D unclear. The ends were cut back, 9 bases at V and 2 bases at J, with 16 bases in the middle. The CDR3 loop spans 15 amino acids. In germline, CDR1 is SNHLY, CDR2 FYNNEI. CDR3 residues: CASKLEVTTNEKLFF. In DNA form, the CDR3 reads TGTGCCAGTAAACTCGAAGTAACTACTAATGAAAAACTGTTTTTT.

The V gene is TRBV5-4, the J gene TRBJ1-1; D call uncertain. CDR3 length: 14 residues. Per the germline V gene, CDR1 is SGHNT and CDR2 is YYREEE (reference sequence). V dropped 4 bases and J dropped 0 bases, with 10 bases sitting between them. Written as DNA, the CDR3 is TGTGCCAGCAGCCCTTCGGCGGTGAACACTGAAGCTTTCTTT. Protein product: CASSPSAVNTEAFF. Supplemented by reference TRBV5-4 and TRBJ1-1, the full variable domain reads ETGVTQSPTHLIKTRGQQVTLRCSSQSGHNTVSWYQQALGQGPQFIFQYYREEENGRGNFPPRFSGLQFPNYSSELNVNALELDDSALYLCASSPSAVNTEAFFGQGTRLTVV.

This chain joins TRBV4-2 and TRBJ2-7; the match to TRBD2 covers 7 bases. The CDR3 is 16 amino acids. Per germline, CDR1 LGHNA and CDR2 YNFKEQ. V gave up 3 bases and J gave up 1 base; unmatched junction bases: 9. CDR3 DNA sequence: TGTGCCAGCAGCCACGGTTCCAGCGGGGTATCCTACGAGCAGTACTTC. Translating it yields CASSHGSSGVSYEQYF.

V usage is TRBV7-8 and J usage is TRBJ2-7; D perhaps matches TRBD1 (6 bases). The germline CDR1 and CDR2 sequences are SGHVS and FQNEAQ. The CDR3 totals 13 residues. The germline V and J ends were trimmed by 7 bases and 1 base, with 11 bases remaining between them. The CDR3 region is CASTRQESYEQYF. In DNA form, the CDR3 reads TGTGCCAGCACTAGACAGGAATCCTACGAGCAGTACTTC.